Listed here are 29 T cell receptor beta chains from one sample, sequenced in a study of blood T cells in healthy people across ages. The authors ran a second PCR of 7 to 11 cycles using a sample-barcoded 5' primer and a J-beta primer mix. TCRdb passed the 5' RACE reads through MiXCR, listing each CDR3 protein once. The sample records hundreds of thousands of distinct CDR3 sequences, 50% to 65% being singletons. Sequencing input: blood. The origin of the receptors is an older man in good health.

This clonotype showed up just a few times. The rearrangement links TRBV3-1 to TRBJ2-5; 7 positions agree with TRBD2. Germline CDR1 is LGHDT and CDR2 is YNNKEL (reference sequence). The CDR3 runs 15 residues. Trimming took 0 bases from V and 11 from J; bases not matched to a gene: 12. The chain's CDR3 is CASSQDASGTGEQYF. The CDR3 DNA follows: TGTGCCAGCAGCCAAGATGCCAGCGGGACGGGGGAGCAGTACTTC.

The rearrangement joins TRBV12-3 or TRBV12-4 to TRBJ2-7; a possible D gene is TRBD1 (6 bases). Trimming removed 3 bases from V and 2 bases from J, with 14 bases in between. CDR3 size: 15 residues. The CDR3 DNA is TGTGCCAGCAGTTTGAGGCAGGGGATTACCTACGAGCAGTACTTC. It codes for CASSLRQGITYEQYF.

The chain has TRBV29-1 and TRBJ1-2; D might be TRBD1 (5 bases). CDR1 is SQVTM and CDR2 is ANQGSEA in the germline V gene. Trimming pared 7 bases from V and 7 bases from J, leaving 16 bases between. The CDR3 loop spans 12 amino acids. CDR3 loop: CSGQYRQSGYTF. CDR3 nucleotides: TGCAGCGGTCAGTATCGACAGAGTGGCTACACCTTC.

This clonotype was seen only a few times. This rearrangement joins TRBV7-2 to TRBJ1-1, with no clear D. From germline, CDR1 is SGHTA and CDR2 FQGNSA. V lost 1 base, J lost 2 bases, and 5 bases lay in between. This CDR3 spans 13 amino acids. CDR3 sequence: CASSLVVNTEAFF. The DNA for the CDR3 is TGTGCCAGCAGCTTAGTGGTCAACACTGAAGCTTTCTTT.

The CDR3 here is CASSQGLAWGQFF. The DNA for the CDR3 is TGTGCCAGCAGCCAAGGCCTAGCCTGGGGGCAGTTCTTC. The V gene is TRBV14, the J gene TRBJ2-1, with a weak D call TRBD2 (5 bases). The CDR3 totals 13 residues. The germline gives CDR1 SGHDN, CDR2 FVKESK. V dropped 1 base and J dropped 12 bases, with 13 bases sitting between them.

This clonotype showed up just a few times. This chain connects TRBV29-1 to TRBJ2-1, with 9 bases fitting TRBD2. The CDR3 extends over 14 amino acids. With V trimmed by 6 bases and J by 2 bases, 5 bases remained unmatched. Per germline, CDR1 SQVTM and CDR2 ANQGSEA. CDR3 coding DNA: TGCAGCGTGTTAGCGGGAGATCCCTACAATGAGCAGTTCTTC. It translates to CSVLAGDPYNEQFF.

This clonotype was observed a handful of times. The chain has TRBV5-8 and TRBJ1-1; tentative D call: TRBD1 (6 bases). This CDR3 region has 15 residues. Trimming removed 1 base from V and 0 bases from J, with 10 bases in between. Germline CDR1 SGHTS, CDR2 YDEGEE. The CDR3 spells CASSLTGGMNTEAFF. Here the CDR3 DNA reads TGTGCCAGCAGCTTGACGGGGGGCATGAACACTGAAGCTTTCTTT.

The rearrangement joins TRBV28 to TRBJ2-3, with D perhaps TRBD2 (5 bases). The germline V and J ends were trimmed by 4 bases and 14 bases, with 28 bases remaining between them. The CDR3 covers 16 residues. CDR1 MDHEN and CDR2 SYDVKM come from the germline V gene. The CDR3 region is CASSSPSREVHRYAYF. The CDR3 nucleotides are TGTGCCAGCAGTTCCCCTTCTCGGGAAGTGCACAGATACGCGTATTTT.

This clonotype occurred a few times. A junction end diverges from the germline sequence, so it may reflect a read error. The chain recombines TRBV2 with TRBJ2-5; D gene ambiguous. Matching the DNA end better, TRBJ2-7 makes the J call doubtful. The germline V gene has CDR1 SNHLY and CDR2 FYNNEI. The CDR3 is 13 residues long. As DNA, the CDR3 is TGTGCCAGCACCATCGAGCGCTCCCACGAGCAGTACTTC. This encodes CASTIERSHEQYF.

V and J are TRBV21-1 and TRBJ1-4. TRBV21-1 is flagged as a pseudogene. The CDR3 has 14 amino acids. The CDR3 nucleotides read TGTGCCAGCAGTGTTATACGGTACAATGAAAAACTGTTTTTT. It is translated as CASSVIRYNEKLFF.

In its sample, this clonotype was seen many times. J is TRBJ2-7 and V is TRBV29-1; TRBD1 aligns across 7 bases. J lost 2 bases, V lost 4 bases, and 5 bases had no gene match. CDR1 is SQVTM and CDR2 is ANQGSEA in the germline V gene. There are 13 residues in the CDR3. CDR3 in amino acids: CSVAGTVTYEQYF. The CDR3 coding sequence is TGCAGCGTTGCCGGGACAGTCACCTACGAGCAGTACTTC.

The V call is TRBV3-1, the J call TRBJ2-1, with D uncertain. The CDR3 covers 13 residues. V gave up 1 base and J gave up 14 bases, with 15 bases separating them. In germline, CDR1 is LGHDT, CDR2 YNNKEL (reference sequence). The CDR3 spells CASSQADLPREFF. CDR3 sequence (DNA): TGTGCCAGCAGCCAAGCAGACCTTCCCCGGGAGTTCTTC.

This clonotype was found a few times. The chain uses TRBV10-3 and TRBJ2-1; D tentatively fits TRBD1 or TRBD2 (6 bases each). Deletions cut 6 bases from V and 5 bases from J, with 14 bases between. From germline, CDR1 is ENHRY and CDR2 SYGVKD. The CDR3 totals 14 residues. CDR3 sequence: CAIRGAGQNNEQFF. The CDR3 DNA is TGTGCCATCAGGGGGGCGGGACAAAACAATGAGCAGTTCTTC.

In its sample, this clonotype was seen once. V usage is TRBV6-5 and J usage is TRBJ2-1; 13 bases map to TRBD2. With 0 bases clipped from V and 8 bases from J, the junction kept 10 bases outside the gene matches. Germline-derived CDR1 and CDR2 are MNHEY and SVGAGI. This CDR3 region has 18 residues. The CDR3 DNA reads as TGTGCCAGCAGTTACTCGATTTGGACTAGCGGGAGATCGGATGAGCAGTTCTTC. It translates to CASSYSIWTSGRSDEQFF.

This clonotype was detected only a few times. The J gene is TRBJ2-1, the V gene TRBV12-3 or TRBV12-4, with D tentatively TRBD1 (6 bases). The V end lost 6 bases, the J end lost 1 base, and 16 bases lay between the germline ends. The CDR3 is 16 residues long. CDR3 region: CASRRGTPISYNEQFF. DNA for the CDR3: TGTGCCAGCAGACGAGGGACACCGATTTCCTACAATGAGCAGTTCTTC.

This clonotype was detected a few times. The rearrangement links TRBV5-1 to TRBJ1-2; D gene ambiguous. The CDR3 spans 16 residues. Germline V gene sequence: CDR1 SGHRS, CDR2 YFSETQ. V was trimmed by 0 bases and J by 0 bases, leaving 12 bases between them. The chain's CDR3 is CASSLGDLTSNYGYTF. Written as DNA, the CDR3 is TGCGCCAGCAGCTTGGGAGATTTAACCTCTAACTATGGCTACACCTTC. The complete variable domain, with remaining parts taken from reference TRBV5-1 and TRBJ1-2, reads KAGVTQTPRYLIKTRGQQVTLSCSPISGHRSVSWYQQTPGQGLQFLFEYFSETQRNKGNFPGRFSGRQFSNSRSEMNVSTLELGDSALYLCASSLGDLTSNYGYTFGSGTRLTVV.

The rearrangement uses TRBV4-1 and TRBJ2-7; the match to TRBD1 covers 7 bases. The CDR3 contains 16 residues. From germline, CDR1 is MGHRA and CDR2 YSYEKL. V gave up 1 base and J gave up 0 bases; unmatched junction bases: 6. This chain's CDR3 is CASSQGTRGSSYEQYF. The DNA for the CDR3 is TGCGCCAGCAGCCAAGGTACCAGGGGGAGCTCCTACGAGCAGTACTTC.

The V gene is TRBV24-1, the J gene TRBJ1-2; 11 nucleotides align to TRBD1. V lost 3 bases, J lost 2 bases, and 1 base stayed unmatched. The CDR3 is 15 residues long. The germline V gene encodes CDR1 KGHDR and CDR2 SFDVKD. This CDR3 is CATSDRTGGNYGYTF. The CDR3 coding sequence is TGTGCCACCAGTGATCGGACAGGGGGCAACTATGGCTACACCTTC.

This clonotype came up a few times. The V call is TRBV4-2, the J call TRBJ2-1; possible D gene TRBD2, 6 bases. Trimming took 4 bases from V and 10 from J, leaving 14 bases between them. The germline CDR1 and CDR2 sequences are LGHNA and YNFKEQ. The CDR3 runs to 13 residues. This CDR3 reads CASSREPGEEQFF. The CDR3 region has the DNA TGTGCCAGCAGCCGGGAACCGGGGGAGGAGCAGTTCTTC.

The genes are TRBV10-1 and TRBJ2-3, with D perhaps matching TRBD1 or TRBD2 (5 bases each). CDR3 length equals 14 residues. Trimming stripped 0 bases from V and 14 bases from J, with 18 bases between. CDR1 WNHNN and CDR2 SYGVQD come from the germline V gene (reference sequence). CDR3 nucleotides: TGCGCCAGCAGTGAGTCGAGTCGGGGCAGATACGCGTATTTT. Amino acids: CASSESSRGRYAYF.

This clonotype was recorded only once. This may stem from a read error, because a much larger clone lies one nucleotide away. This sequence joins TRBV5-1 and TRBJ2-5, with 7 bases identical to TRBD1. CDR1 is SGHRS, CDR2 YFSETQ, per germline. The CDR3 extends over 15 amino acids. V trimming: 2 bases; J trimming: 2 bases; junction bases outside the gene matches: 6. CDR3 sequence: CASSFRQGQQETQYF. CDR3 bases: TGCGCCAGCAGCTTCAGACAGGGACAACAAGAGACCCAGTACTTC.

As concerns this clonotype: This may arise from a read error, as a much more abundant clone is one base away. The J gene is TRBJ1-2, the V gene TRBV3-1; weak D call: TRBD1 (6 bases). The CDR3 runs 13 residues. The V end lost 6 bases, the J end lost 6 bases, and 14 bases lay between the germline ends. The germline V gene encodes CDR1 LGHDT and CDR2 YNNKEL (reference sequence). The CDR3: CASSPDGGHGYTF. The CDR3 DNA follows: TGTGCCAGCAGTCCAGACGGGGGGCATGGCTACACCTTC.

The gene calls are TRBV5-1 and TRBJ1-4; D is unclear. CDR3 size: 15 residues. The germline V gene encodes CDR1 SGHRS and CDR2 YFSETQ. Trimming removed 2 bases at V and 8 bases at J, with 16 bases between. Here the CDR3 DNA reads TGCGCCAGCAGCTTTGGATCCTCGGGGTTGGAAAAACTGTTTTTT. Residues: CASSFGSSGLEKLFF. The complete variable domain, with remaining parts taken from reference TRBV5-1 and TRBJ1-4, reads KAGVTQTPRYLIKTRGQQVTLSCSPISGHRSVSWYQQTPGQGLQFLFEYFSETQRNKGNFPGRFSGRQFSNSRSEMNVSTLELGDSALYLCASSFGSSGLEKLFFGSGTQLSVL.

This chain joins TRBV5-1 and TRBJ2-7, with TRBD1 identical over 8 bases. The CDR3 length is 15 residues. V lost 0 bases to trimming and J lost 1 base; unmatched junction nucleotides: 3. The germline gives CDR1 SGHRS, CDR2 YFSETQ. The CDR3 spells CASSLVQGVSYEQYF. The DNA of the CDR3 is TGCGCCAGCAGCTTGGTACAGGGGGTATCCTACGAGCAGTACTTC. Full variable domain (remainder filled in from reference TRBV5-1 and TRBJ2-7): KAGVTQTPRYLIKTRGQQVTLSCSPISGHRSVSWYQQTPGQGLQFLFEYFSETQRNKGNFPGRFSGRQFSNSRSEMNVSTLELGDSALYLCASSLVQGVSYEQYFGPGTRLTVT.

This chain links TRBV29-1 with TRBJ1-5; perhaps TRBD1 as D (6 bases). Germline values: CDR1 SQVTM, CDR2 ANQGSEA. The V end lost 8 bases, the J end lost 2 bases, and 19 bases lay between the germline ends. The CDR3 totals 15 residues. The chain's CDR3 is CSPRDTPGGNQPQHF. The DNA of the CDR3 is TGCAGCCCCCGGGACACACCCGGGGGCAATCAGCCCCAGCATTTT. Full variable domain (rest looked up from reference TRBV29-1 and TRBJ1-5): SAVISQKPSRDICQRGTSLTIQCQVDSQVTMMFWYRQQPGQSLTLIATANQGSEATYESGFVIDKFPISRPNLTFSTLTVSNMSPEDSSIYLCSPRDTPGGNQPQHFGDGTRLSIL.

The rearrangement links TRBV5-1 to TRBJ2-4; no definite D call. The V gene lost 3 bases and the J gene lost 0 bases, with 10 bases spanning the gap. CDR3 length equals 15 residues. Germline V lookup: CDR1 SGHRS, CDR2 YFSETQ. Here the CDR3 reads CASSSPSGAKNIQYF. The CDR3 nucleotides read TGCGCCAGCAGCTCCCCTTCGGGAGCCAAAAACATTCAGTACTTC.

About this clonotype: The junction shows a germline mismatch at one end, possibly a read error. The chain links TRBV2 to TRBJ2-7; D is tentatively TRBD1 or TRBD2 (5 bases each). Looked up from germline, CDR1 is SNHLY and CDR2 is FYNNEI. The CDR3 contains 14 residues. For the CDR3, the DNA is TGTGTCAGCAGTCAAGGGACGAATGGCTACGAGCAGTACTTC. Translation gives CVSSQGTNGYEQYF.

This clonotype was observed a few times. V and J are TRBV7-2 and TRBJ2-5; D assignment may be TRBD1 or TRBD2 (5 bases each). The V and J ends lost 0 bases and 5 bases respectively, with 13 bases between them. This CDR3 spans 15 amino acids. Germline lookup yields CDR1 SGHTA and CDR2 FQGNSA. The DNA of the CDR3 is TGTGCCAGCAGCTTAGCACCTCGGGGCTGGGAGACCCAGTACTTC. The encoded protein is CASSLAPRGWETQYF.

The chain couples TRBV5-6 to TRBJ1-2; D is unresolved. The CDR3 covers 14 residues. Per the germline V gene, CDR1 is SGHDT and CDR2 is YYEEEE. V gave up 3 bases and J gave up 7 bases, with 16 bases separating them. CDR3 in DNA: TGTGCCAGCAGCTCCCAGACCGGACTGGGTGGCTACACCTTC. This translates into CASSSQTGLGGYTF.